A selection of T cell receptor beta chains follows, all from one sample in a study of regulatory T cells in long-lasting Graves disease. Via MiXCR, TCRdb re-called the multiplex PCR reads, giving one row per CDR3 protein. The table includes hundreds of thousands of distinct CDR3 sequences, roughly 16% detected once. The same data also went into a second study, on T cells in Graves' hyperthyroidism and ophthalmopathy.

Sequencing was performed on peripheral blood mononuclear cells (PBMCs), taken at new diagnosis, from a patient treated with antithyroid drugs. These receptors were taken from a woman aged 40-65 years with Graves disease. CDR3s include the opening cysteine and the closing phenylalanine or tryptophan. Each record gives: clone size, V gene, J gene, D gene, CDR3 DNA, CDR3 protein. D genes are given only for firm matches. A row's size may be missing; if present it is once, few, many or a size class.

abundance: few
v_gene: TRBV13
j_gene: TRBJ2-1
d_gene: -
CDR3nt: TGTGCCAGCAGCCCTAATAAACACCCACCCCGTTTGTTC
CDR3aa: CASSPNKHPPRLF

abundance: few
v_gene: TRBV10-3
j_gene: TRBJ1-3
d_gene: -
CDR3nt: TGTGCCATCAGAGAGCAGAGCTCTGGAAACACCATATATTTT
CDR3aa: CAIREQSSGNTIYF

abundance: few
v_gene: TRBV5-1
j_gene: TRBJ2-3
d_gene: -
CDR3nt: TGCGCCAGCAGCTTGCTGCCTCCCAACACAGATACGCAGTATTTT
CDR3aa: CASSLLPPNTDTQYF

abundance: many
v_gene: TRBV12-3/TRBV12-4
j_gene: TRBJ2-3
d_gene: -
CDR3nt: TGTGCCAGCAGTTCCGCCGGACTACTTAGCACAGATACGCAGTATTTT
CDR3aa: CASSSAGLLSTDTQYF

abundance: many
v_gene: TRBV6-1
j_gene: TRBJ2-4
d_gene: TRBD1
CDR3nt: TGTGCCAGCAGCAAGGACAGGGGGGACATTCAGTACTTC
CDR3aa: CASSKDRGDIQYF

abundance: -
v_gene: TRBV7-9
j_gene: TRBJ2-1
d_gene: -
CDR3nt: TGTGCCAGCTCACCGGGACTGCAAGAGACCCAGTGCTTC
CDR3aa: CASSPGLQETQCF

abundance: -
v_gene: TRBV18
j_gene: TRBJ2-5
d_gene: TRBD2
CDR3nt: TGTGCCAGCTCACCACCCATGGCGGGGGAAGTATCTAGAGAGACCCAGTACTTC
CDR3aa: CASSPPMAGEVSRETQYF

abundance: many
v_gene: TRBV7-9
j_gene: TRBJ1-2
d_gene: -
CDR3nt: TGTGCCAGCAGCGCGGCCTACTATGGCTACACCTTC
CDR3aa: CASSAAYYGYTF

abundance: -
v_gene: TRBV20-1
j_gene: TRBJ2-1
d_gene: TRBD1
CDR3nt: TGCAGTGCTAGAGGTCGTTTAGGCCGGACAGGGGTAAATGAGCAGTTCTTC
CDR3aa: CSARGRLGRTGVNEQFF

abundance: -
v_gene: TRBV6-4
j_gene: TRBJ2-2
d_gene: -
CDR3nt: TGTGCCAGCAGTGAAGTGGAGAACACCGGGGAGCTGTTTTTT
CDR3aa: CASSEVENTGELFF

abundance: few
v_gene: TRBV7-8
j_gene: TRBJ1-5
d_gene: -
CDR3nt: TGTGCCAGCAGCTTACTAGTGGGGGAGGGTCCACAGCCCCAGCATTTT
CDR3aa: CASSLLVGEGPQPQHF

abundance: -
v_gene: TRBV5-4
j_gene: TRBJ1-3
d_gene: -
CDR3nt: TGTGCCAGCAGCTTGTTCGGGACCGGAAACACCATATATTTT
CDR3aa: CASSLFGTGNTIYF

abundance: many
v_gene: TRBV2
j_gene: TRBJ1-4
d_gene: -
CDR3nt: TGTGCCAGCAGCCTCCAGGGATTGAATGAAAAACTGTTTTTT
CDR3aa: CASSLQGLNEKLFF

abundance: few
v_gene: TRBV2
j_gene: TRBJ2-5
d_gene: TRBD1
CDR3nt: TGTGCGGGACAGAAGAATCAAGAGACCCAGTACTTC
CDR3aa: CAGQKNQETQYF

abundance: many
v_gene: TRBV5-5
j_gene: TRBJ2-7
d_gene: -
CDR3nt: TGTGCCAGCAGCCAGGGACTCGGAAGCTCCTACGAGCAGTACTTC
CDR3aa: CASSQGLGSSYEQYF

abundance: many
v_gene: TRBV6-1
j_gene: TRBJ1-5
d_gene: -
CDR3nt: TGTGCCAGCAGTGAATTCGGACCAGACGAAAAGCCCCAGCATTTT
CDR3aa: CASSEFGPDEKPQHF

abundance: many
v_gene: TRBV18
j_gene: TRBJ1-1
d_gene: TRBD1
CDR3nt: TGTGCCAGCTCACCGGCTTTGGGGACAGGGGTCACTGAAGCTTTCTTT
CDR3aa: CASSPALGTGVTEAFF

abundance: -
v_gene: TRBV19
j_gene: TRBJ1-1
d_gene: -
CDR3nt: TGTGCCAGTGGAGGTTGGGGCACTGAAGCTTTCTTT
CDR3aa: CASGGWGTEAFF

abundance: once
v_gene: TRBV19
j_gene: TRBJ1-5
d_gene: TRBD1
CDR3nt: TGTGCCAGTTCTCTGGGGGGACAGTTAAATCAGCCCCAGCATTTT
CDR3aa: CASSLGGQLNQPQHF

abundance: -
v_gene: TRBV6-5
j_gene: TRBJ2-7
d_gene: -
CDR3nt: TGTGCCAGCAGTTACGGGGCCTCCTACGAGCAGTACTTC
CDR3aa: CASSYGASYEQYF

abundance: -
v_gene: TRBV5-4
j_gene: TRBJ2-5
d_gene: -
CDR3nt: TGTGCCAGCAGCGACGAAGAAGAGACCCAGTACTTC
CDR3aa: CASSDEEETQYF

abundance: -
v_gene: TRBV27
j_gene: TRBJ2-2
d_gene: -
CDR3nt: TGTGCCAGCAGTCCCCTCGGGGGACGCGGACTAAACACCGGGGAGCTGTTTTTT
CDR3aa: CASSPLGGRGLNTGELFF

abundance: -
v_gene: TRBV3-1
j_gene: TRBJ1-5
d_gene: -
CDR3nt: TGTACCAGCAGCCAAGGAACTCTGGGGCCCCAGCATTTT
CDR3aa: CTSSQGTLGPQHF

abundance: few
v_gene: TRBV20-1
j_gene: TRBJ2-1
d_gene: TRBD2
CDR3nt: TGCAGTGCTAGATCGGGGCGGGGGGGCCTTAATGAGCAGTTCTTC
CDR3aa: CSARSGRGGLNEQFF

abundance: many
v_gene: TRBV12-3/TRBV12-4
j_gene: TRBJ2-5
d_gene: -
CDR3nt: TGTGCCAGCAGTCGGGGGCATGGGAAGACCCAGTACTTC
CDR3aa: CASSRGHGKTQYF

abundance: -
v_gene: TRBV10-3
j_gene: TRBJ1-5
d_gene: -
CDR3nt: TGTGCCATCAGTGAAGGGAACAATCAGCCCCAGCATTTT
CDR3aa: CAISEGNNQPQHF

abundance: -
v_gene: TRBV5-8
j_gene: TRBJ1-4
d_gene: TRBD1
CDR3nt: TGTGCCAGCAGTAAGCCGGGACAGGGGGCCAAACTTACTAATGAAAAACTGTTTTTT
CDR3aa: CASSKPGQGAKLTNEKLFF

abundance: many
v_gene: TRBV2
j_gene: TRBJ2-3
d_gene: -
CDR3nt: TGTGCCAGCAGCGAGGAACGTACGCAGTATTTT
CDR3aa: CASSEERTQYF

abundance: -
v_gene: TRBV28
j_gene: TRBJ1-1
d_gene: -
CDR3nt: TGTGCCAGCAGCCAGGACAGCCCGATGAACACTGAAGCTTTCTTT
CDR3aa: CASSQDSPMNTEAFF

abundance: -
v_gene: TRBV29-1
j_gene: TRBJ2-6
d_gene: -
CDR3nt: TGCAGCGCCGTCCTGGGGACTGGGGCCAACGTCCTGACTTTC
CDR3aa: CSAVLGTGANVLTF

abundance: -
v_gene: TRBV18
j_gene: TRBJ1-1
d_gene: -
CDR3nt: TGTGCCAGCTCACCCGGACGGGGGATGAACACTGAAGCTTTCTTT
CDR3aa: CASSPGRGMNTEAFF

abundance: few
v_gene: TRBV13
j_gene: TRBJ1-1
d_gene: -
CDR3nt: TGTGCCAGCAGCTCCAAACCTGGTCTTGAAGCTTTCTTT
CDR3aa: CASSSKPGLEAFF

abundance: -
v_gene: TRBV29-1
j_gene: TRBJ1-2
d_gene: -
CDR3nt: TGCAGCGTTAGGGCGGGACGAACTAACTATGGCTACACCTTC
CDR3aa: CSVRAGRTNYGYTF

abundance: -
v_gene: TRBV7-3
j_gene: TRBJ2-2
d_gene: -
CDR3nt: TGTGCCAGCAAGAGGAGGGGAGGCACCGGGGAGCTGTTTTTT
CDR3aa: CASKRRGGTGELFF

abundance: -
v_gene: TRBV25-1
j_gene: TRBJ1-2
d_gene: -
CDR3nt: TGTGCCAGCAGTGACGGACCTGTTGGCTACACCTTC
CDR3aa: CASSDGPVGYTF

abundance: -
v_gene: TRBV4-1
j_gene: TRBJ2-5
d_gene: TRBD2
CDR3nt: TGCGCCAGCAGCCCCCGGAGGGAGGGGTGGGGAGAGACCCAGTACTTC
CDR3aa: CASSPRREGWGETQYF

abundance: few
v_gene: TRBV28
j_gene: TRBJ1-1
d_gene: -
CDR3nt: TGTGCCAGCAGTTACTTGGCCTTGTTAGGCGAAGCTTTCTTT
CDR3aa: CASSYLALLGEAFF

abundance: many
v_gene: TRBV3-1
j_gene: TRBJ1-1
d_gene: -
CDR3nt: TGTGCCAGCAGCCCTCCGGGACCCAGGAGGACTGAAGCTTTCTTT
CDR3aa: CASSPPGPRRTEAFF

abundance: many
v_gene: TRBV2
j_gene: TRBJ1-3
d_gene: -
CDR3nt: TGTGCCAGCAGTGAAAGTGAGGTTCTCTCTGGAAACACCATATATTTT
CDR3aa: CASSESEVLSGNTIYF

abundance: many
v_gene: TRBV6-5
j_gene: TRBJ2-5
d_gene: -
CDR3nt: TGTGCCAGCAGTTACGGGGTACTCCAAGAGACCCAGTACTTC
CDR3aa: CASSYGVLQETQYF

abundance: many
v_gene: TRBV11-2
j_gene: TRBJ2-5
d_gene: -
CDR3nt: TGTGCCAGCAGCTTAACTAGGGAGACCCAGTACTTC
CDR3aa: CASSLTRETQYF

abundance: many
v_gene: TRBV5-1
j_gene: TRBJ1-1
d_gene: -
CDR3nt: TGCGCCAGCAGCTTGGGATCCTTTAGGGGGAACACTGAAGCTTTCTTT
CDR3aa: CASSLGSFRGNTEAFF

abundance: few
v_gene: TRBV12-3/TRBV12-4
j_gene: TRBJ1-6
d_gene: -
CDR3nt: TGTGCCAGCAAGACCCAGGGGAATAATTCACCCCTCCACTTT
CDR3aa: CASKTQGNNSPLHF

abundance: few
v_gene: TRBV15
j_gene: TRBJ2-5
d_gene: -
CDR3nt: TGTGCCACCAGCAGAGAGAGGCTAGCGAGAGAGACCCAGTACTTC
CDR3aa: CATSRERLARETQYF

abundance: many
v_gene: TRBV20-1
j_gene: TRBJ2-3
d_gene: -
CDR3nt: TGCAGTGCTAGAGTTGGGCCGTACACAGATACGCAGTATTTT
CDR3aa: CSARVGPYTDTQYF

abundance: few
v_gene: TRBV5-8
j_gene: TRBJ2-1
d_gene: -
CDR3nt: TGTGCCAGCACCCGGACCCGGACTAATGAGCAGTTCTTC
CDR3aa: CASTRTRTNEQFF

abundance: many
v_gene: TRBV15
j_gene: TRBJ1-1
d_gene: -
CDR3nt: TGTGCCACCAGCAGAGATCTACTGAACACTGAAGCTTTCTTT
CDR3aa: CATSRDLLNTEAFF

abundance: -
v_gene: TRBV7-3
j_gene: TRBJ2-1
d_gene: TRBD2
CDR3nt: TGTGCCAGCAGCTGGTCAGCGGGAATCTCCTACAATGAGCAGTTCTTC
CDR3aa: CASSWSAGISYNEQFF

abundance: -
v_gene: TRBV19
j_gene: TRBJ1-1
d_gene: -
CDR3nt: TGTGCCAGTAGAGTATCAGGGGCGACTGAAGCTTTCTTT
CDR3aa: CASRVSGATEAFF

abundance: -
v_gene: TRBV11-2
j_gene: TRBJ1-4
d_gene: TRBD1
CDR3nt: TGTGCCAGCAGCTTAACGCCCGACAGGGGTTTTAATGAAAAACTGTTTTTT
CDR3aa: CASSLTPDRGFNEKLFF

abundance: many
v_gene: TRBV2
j_gene: TRBJ2-7
d_gene: -
CDR3nt: TGTGCCACAGACAGGGAGGGGAACGAGCAGTACTTC
CDR3aa: CATDREGNEQYF

abundance: many
v_gene: TRBV5-4
j_gene: TRBJ2-7
d_gene: -
CDR3nt: TGTGCCAGCAGCTTGGGCGAGTACGAGCAGTACTTC
CDR3aa: CASSLGEYEQYF

abundance: many
v_gene: TRBV29-1
j_gene: TRBJ2-3
d_gene: -
CDR3nt: TGCAGCGTCGGAGATGGGGGGGCGCTTACAGATACGCAGTATTTT
CDR3aa: CSVGDGGALTDTQYF

abundance: many
v_gene: TRBV3-1
j_gene: TRBJ1-1
d_gene: -
CDR3nt: TGTGCCAGCAGCCAATTGGGTACTGAAGCTTTCTTT
CDR3aa: CASSQLGTEAFF